The entry below gives a single T cell receptor beta chain sequence along with its context. Its specificity is not known. Researchers took RNA transcripts and amplified the TCR beta CDR3 regions from them. The TCR CDR3 was amplified in a first-round RT-PCR using the HTBI primer set. TCRdb used MiXCR to reprocess the multiplex PCR reads, holding one entry per CDR3 protein. The sample holds some 760,000 distinct CDR3 sequences; approximately 14% are singletons and the top ten take roughly 10%. 9.5 to 10 ml fresh peripheral blood yielded the PBMCs. The sample originates from a study of T cells in Graves' hyperthyroidism and ophthalmopathy. Study-level points and caveats: Blood samples included most of the expanded thyroid clonotypes exceeding 0.001. Ophthalmopathy was identified by the model a median about six months ahead of onset.

The sequenced sample consisted of blood. This TCR came from a woman between 18 and 29 years old with Graves' hyperthyroidism.

CDR3 loop: CASSYGRNQPQHF. CDR3 nucleotides: TGTGCCAGCAGTTACGGCCGAAATCAGCCCCAGCATTTT. The chain couples TRBV6-2 or TRBV6-3 to TRBJ1-5; D not certain. Per germline, CDR1 MNHEY and CDR2 SVGEGT. This CDR3 has 13 amino acids. V dropped 2 bases and J dropped 4 bases, with 6 bases sitting between them.